This TCR beta chain was found in a study of cytomegalovirus exposure and HLA in healthy donors. The V end lost 5 bases, the J end lost 5 bases, and 4 bases lay between the germline ends. The CDR3 totals 12 residues. CDR1 SEHNR and CDR2 FQNEAQ come from the germline V gene (reference sequence). The PCR ran on 60 Vbeta and 13 Jbeta primers. Sequencing was performed with immunoSEQ multiplex PCR; in TCRdb, only in-frame clones are kept and a portion is missing. This sample has 130,000 or so clones, with just under 85% found just once. The chain recombines TRBV7-9 with TRBJ1-6; D gene ambiguous. The sample taken for sequencing was PBMCs. The sequence was obtained from a middle-aged woman in good health and CMV-seronegative. CDR3 bases: TGTGCCAGCAGCGTTAATAATTCACCCCTCCACTTT. Translation: CASSVNNSPLHF. Full variable domain (rest looked up from reference TRBV7-9 and TRBJ1-6): DTGVSQNPRHKITKRGQNVTFRCDPISEHNRLYWYRQTLGQGPEFLTYFQNEAQLEKSRLLSDRFSAERPKGSFSTLEIQRTEQGDSAMYLCASSVNNSPLHFGNGTRLTVT.